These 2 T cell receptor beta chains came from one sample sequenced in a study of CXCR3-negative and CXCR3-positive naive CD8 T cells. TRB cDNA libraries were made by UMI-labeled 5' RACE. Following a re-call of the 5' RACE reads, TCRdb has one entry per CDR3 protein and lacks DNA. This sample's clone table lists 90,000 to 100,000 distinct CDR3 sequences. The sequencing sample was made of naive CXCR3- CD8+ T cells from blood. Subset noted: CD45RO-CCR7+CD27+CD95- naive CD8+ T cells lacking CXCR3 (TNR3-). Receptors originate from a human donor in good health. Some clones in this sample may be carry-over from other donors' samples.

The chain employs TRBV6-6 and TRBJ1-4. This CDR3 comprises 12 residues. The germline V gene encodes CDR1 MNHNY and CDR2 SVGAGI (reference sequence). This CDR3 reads CASSEIDEKLFF.

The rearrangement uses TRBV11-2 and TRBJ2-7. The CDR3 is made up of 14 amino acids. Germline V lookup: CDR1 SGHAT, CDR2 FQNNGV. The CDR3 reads CASSLGFGPYEQYF.